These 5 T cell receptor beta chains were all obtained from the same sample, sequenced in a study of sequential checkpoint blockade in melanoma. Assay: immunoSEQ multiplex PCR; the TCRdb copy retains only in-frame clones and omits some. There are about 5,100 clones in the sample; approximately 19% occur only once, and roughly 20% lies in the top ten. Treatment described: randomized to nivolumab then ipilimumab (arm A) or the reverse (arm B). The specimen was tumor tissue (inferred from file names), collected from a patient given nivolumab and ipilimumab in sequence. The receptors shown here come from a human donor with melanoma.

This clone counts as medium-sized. CDR3 sequence reads: CASRSSLHEKLFF. The CDR3, as DNA: TGTGCCAGCAGGTCCAGCTTACATGAAAAACTGTTTTTT. This sequence joins TRBV6-8 and TRBJ1-4, with D uncertain. This CDR3 has 13 amino acids. Germline V lookup: CDR1 MNHGY, CDR2 SAAAGT. The ends were cut back, 6 bases at V and 6 bases at J, with 11 bases in the middle.

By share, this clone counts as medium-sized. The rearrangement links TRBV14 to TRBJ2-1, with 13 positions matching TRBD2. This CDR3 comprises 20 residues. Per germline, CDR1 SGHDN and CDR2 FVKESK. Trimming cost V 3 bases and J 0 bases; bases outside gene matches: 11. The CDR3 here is CASSHRNRGLAGSSYNEQFF. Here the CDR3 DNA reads TGTGCCAGCAGCCATCGAAACAGGGGACTAGCGGGGAGCTCCTACAATGAGCAGTTCTTC.

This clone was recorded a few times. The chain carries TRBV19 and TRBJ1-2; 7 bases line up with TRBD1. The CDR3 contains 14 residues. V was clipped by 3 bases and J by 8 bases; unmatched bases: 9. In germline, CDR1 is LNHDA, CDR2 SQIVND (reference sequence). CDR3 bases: TGTGCCAGTAGTATGCGACAGGGTTTGGACGGCTACACCTTC. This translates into CASSMRQGLDGYTF.

The chain's CDR3 is CASSYRSGGAKREQFF. In DNA form, the CDR3 reads TGCGCCAGCAGTTACCGTAGCGGGGGGGCGAAACGGGAGCAGTTCTTC. This chain connects TRBV10-2 to TRBJ2-1; 11 nucleotides agree with TRBD2. In germline, CDR1 is WSHSY, CDR2 SAAADI. V lost 5 bases to trimming and J lost 10 bases; unmatched junction nucleotides: 13. This CDR3 spans 16 amino acids.

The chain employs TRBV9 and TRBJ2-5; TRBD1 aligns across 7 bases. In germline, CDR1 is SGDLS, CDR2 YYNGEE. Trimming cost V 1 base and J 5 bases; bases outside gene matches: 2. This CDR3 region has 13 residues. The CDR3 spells CASSVIRGETQYF. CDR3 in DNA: TGTGCCAGCAGCGTAATCAGGGGGGAGACCCAGTACTTC.